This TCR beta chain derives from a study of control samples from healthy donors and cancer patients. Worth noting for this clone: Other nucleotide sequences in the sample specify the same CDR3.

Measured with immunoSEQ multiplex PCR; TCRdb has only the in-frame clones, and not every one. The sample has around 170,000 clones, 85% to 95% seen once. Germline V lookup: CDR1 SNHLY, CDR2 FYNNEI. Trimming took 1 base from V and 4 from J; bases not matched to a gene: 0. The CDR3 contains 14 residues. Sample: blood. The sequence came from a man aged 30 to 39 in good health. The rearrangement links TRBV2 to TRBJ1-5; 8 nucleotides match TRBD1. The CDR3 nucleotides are TGTGCCAGCAGTGAAGGGACAGGGAATCAGCCCCAGCATTTT. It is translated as CASSEGTGNQPQHF.